The 17 T cell receptor beta chains given below trace back to one sample, sequenced in a study of shared clonotypes between healthy human individuals (dated by TCRdb to about 2020). The method behind the library was the immunoSEQ multiplex PCR assay. TCRdb's version of the immuneACCESS table is confined to in-frame rearrangements and falls short of the full clone set. An unresolved V gene accounts for under half of the shortfall where checked; the remainder is of unknown origin. For this sample there are roughly 850,000 clones; about 97% appear just once. Clones ranked in the top ten supply about 0.21% of the sample. For the CD8 naive samples, CD45RO-negative cells were positively selected for CCR7, yielding a CD45RA+CCR7+ population from which TemRA cells were excluded. The specimen sequenced was naive CD8+ T cells sorted from blood. The cell subset or site label of this sample denotes: CD45RA+CCR7+. The receptors shown here come from a man aged 30 to 39 in good health.

The chain is built from TRBV28 and TRBJ1-2, with D perhaps TRBD1 (6 bases). The germline V gene has CDR1 MDHEN and CDR2 SYDVKM. This CDR3 region has 17 residues. Trimming cost V 3 bases and J 0 bases, with 17 bases left between them. CDR3 protein: CASSFPSKDSTNYGYTF. The CDR3 bases are TGTGCCAGCAGTTTTCCGTCCAAGGACAGCACTAACTATGGCTACACCTTC.

The CDR3 DNA reads as TGCAGCGTTGAAGACCCTCGGGACTTTAATTCACCTGCTGAGCAGTTCTTC. It is translated as CSVEDPRDFNSPAEQFF. The rearrangement joins TRBV29-1 to TRBJ2-1, with TRBD2 as a possible D gene (6 bases). The CDR3 is 17 residues long. Germline-derived CDR1 and CDR2 are SQVTM and ANQGSEA. With 0 bases removed from V and 9 bases from J, the gap between germline ends came to 24 bases.

The chain combines TRBV4-1 with TRBJ1-1; a possible D gene is TRBD1 (5 bases). V was shortened by 6 bases and J by 8 bases, with 13 bases between the two germline ends. There are 12 residues in the CDR3. Germline V gene data show CDR1 as MGHRA and CDR2 as YSYEKL. The CDR3 loop is CASRRDGREAFF. In DNA, the CDR3 is TGCGCCAGCAGGCGGGACGGTCGGGAAGCTTTCTTT.

This clone was seen a single time. The rearrangement links TRBV7-9 to TRBJ2-7; D is ambiguous. The CDR3 loop spans 12 amino acids. Germline assignment: CDR1 SEHNR and CDR2 FQNEAQ (reference sequence). The V end was cut by 0 bases, the J end by 5 bases, with 5 bases between. CDR3 nucleotides: TGTGCCAGCAGCTTAGCTATCCACGAGCAGTACTTC. Its translation: CASSLAIHEQYF.

The CDR3 region is CASSINRGGSYNEQFF. In DNA, the CDR3 is TGTGCCAGCAGCATAAACAGGGGGGGCTCCTACAATGAGCAGTTCTTC. This rearrangement joins TRBV7-8 to TRBJ2-1, with D possibly being TRBD1 (8 bases). Trimming left V 5 bases short and J 0 bases short, with 14 bases between. The CDR3 loop spans 16 amino acids. The germline V gene has CDR1 SGHVS and CDR2 FQNEAQ.

This clone was counted a single time. CDR3 protein: CASSLGLMTEQFF. CDR3 bases: TGTGCCAGCAGTTTAGGACTGATGACTGAGCAGTTCTTC. The chain is built from TRBV28 and TRBJ2-1; the D gene is possibly TRBD2 (5 bases). The germline gives CDR1 MDHEN, CDR2 SYDVKM. Trimming stripped 2 bases from V and 9 bases from J, with 11 bases between. This CDR3 spans 13 amino acids.

Remarks on this clone: This CDR3 is also generated by other DNA sequences in the sample. J is TRBJ2-7 and V is TRBV28; 10 bases are shared with TRBD1. J lost 4 bases, V lost 8 bases, and 5 bases had no gene match. Germline CDR1 MDHEN, CDR2 SYDVKM. The CDR3 runs to 13 residues. CDR3 sequence: CASRDRGSYEQYF. The CDR3, as DNA: TGTGCCAGCCGGGACAGGGGAAGTTACGAGCAGTACTTC.

V gene TRBV7-2 combines with J gene TRBJ2-1; TRBD1 or TRBD2 may be the D gene (5 bases each). V shed 7 bases and J shed 3 bases, with 16 bases lying between them. Germline V CDR1 and CDR2: SGHTA, FQGNSA. CDR3 length equals 15 residues. Here the CDR3 reads CASIPRGAVYNEQFF. The CDR3, as DNA: TGTGCCAGCATCCCGAGGGGAGCGGTCTACAATGAGCAGTTCTTC.

V gene TRBV5-1 combines with J gene TRBJ1-1; no clear D. Between the trimmed V and J ends, which lost 3 bases and 7 bases, there was a span of 13 bases. Germline CDR1 SGHRS, CDR2 YFSETQ. The CDR3 is made up of 13 amino acids. The CDR3 loop is CASSSISEGEAFF. As DNA, the CDR3 is TGCGCCAGCAGCTCAATCTCGGAGGGTGAAGCTTTCTTT. The full variable domain, completed using reference TRBV5-1 and TRBJ1-1, is KAGVTQTPRYLIKTRGQQVTLSCSPISGHRSVSWYQQTPGQGLQFLFEYFSETQRNKGNFPGRFSGRQFSNSRSEMNVSTLELGDSALYLCASSSISEGEAFFGQGTRLTVV.

The J gene is TRBJ2-7, the V gene TRBV19; no clear D gene. The CDR3 loop spans 14 amino acids. Germline CDR1 reads LNHDA; CDR2 reads SQIVND (reference sequence). V dropped 6 bases and J dropped 2 bases, with 14 bases sitting between them. In nucleotides, the CDR3 is TGTGCCAGTAGCGACCTCAAGAACACCTACGAGCAGTACTTC. Protein product: CASSDLKNTYEQYF. Complete variable domain (other parts from reference TRBV19 and TRBJ2-7): DGGITQSPKYLFRKEGQNVTLSCEQNLNHDAMYWYRQDPGQGLRLIYYSQIVNDFQKGDIAEGYSVSREKKESFPLTVTSAQKNPTAFYLCASSDLKNTYEQYFGPGTRLTVT.

Here the CDR3 reads CASSAARTSYNEQFF. CDR3 sequence (DNA): TGTGCCAGCAGTGCTGCGCGGACCTCCTACAATGAGCAGTTCTTC. The genes are TRBV6-4 and TRBJ2-1, with no clear D. Germline V CDR1 and CDR2: MRHNA, SNTAGT. The V gene lost 4 bases and the J gene lost 0 bases, with 10 bases spanning the gap. CDR3 length equals 15 residues.

The V call is TRBV18, the J call TRBJ2-7, with 8 bases fitting TRBD1. With V trimmed by 4 bases and J by 6 bases, 11 bases remained unmatched. The CDR3 covers 15 residues. In germline, CDR1 is KGHSH, CDR2 LQKENI. In DNA form, the CDR3 reads TGTGCCAGCTCACTACTGGAGACAGGGGCTATCGAGCAGTACTTC. The encoded protein is CASSLLETGAIEQYF.

The chain carries TRBV6-5 and TRBJ2-1; perhaps TRBD2 as D (6 bases). V lost 7 bases, J lost 4 bases, and 11 bases lay in between. Germline CDR1 reads MNHEY; CDR2 reads SVGAGI. This CDR3 is 13 amino acids long. CDR3 in DNA: TGTGCCAGCATGGGGGGTAATTACAATGAGCAGTTCTTC. This gives the protein CASMGGNYNEQFF.

The V and J genes are TRBV29-1 and TRBJ2-7; the D gene is possibly TRBD1 (7 bases). The germline V gene has CDR1 SQVTM and CDR2 ANQGSEA. Trimming shortened V by 7 bases and J by 2 bases, and 12 bases separated the two germline ends. The CDR3 has 12 amino acids. Here the CDR3 DNA reads TGCAGCGGGCGGGACAGCACCTACGAGCAGTACTTC. The encoded protein is CSGRDSTYEQYF.

The CDR3 DNA is TGTGCCAGCACCTTCTCGCGCGGACAGGGTGCGAACACTGAAGCTTTCTTT. Amino acid sequence: CASTFSRGQGANTEAFF. The chain joins TRBV7-9 to TRBJ1-1, with 8 bases lining up with TRBD1. Germline V CDR1 and CDR2: SEHNR, FQNEAQ (reference sequence). The CDR3 runs 17 residues. Germline trimming cut 7 bases from V and 1 base from J; bases unmatched to any gene: 14. Filled out from reference TRBV7-9 and TRBJ1-1, the complete variable domain reads DTGVSQNPRHKITKRGQNVTFRCDPISEHNRLYWYRQTLGQGPEFLTYFQNEAQLEKSRLLSDRFSAERPKGSFSTLEIQRTEQGDSAMYLCASTFSRGQGANTEAFFGQGTRLTVV.

The chain has TRBV6-5 and TRBJ2-1; D uncertain. There are 13 residues in the CDR3. Trimming stripped 0 bases from V and 8 bases from J, with 8 bases between. The germline V gene has CDR1 MNHEY and CDR2 SVGAGI. CDR3 coding DNA: TGTGCCAGCAGTTACTCGGGTGCGTATGAGCAGTTCTTC. Translated: CASSYSGAYEQFF.

This sequence joins TRBV4-1 and TRBJ2-1; D might be TRBD2 (5 bases). V dropped 3 bases and J dropped 7 bases, with 13 bases sitting between them. The V gene's germline CDR1 is MGHRA and CDR2 YSYEKL. The CDR3 contains 14 residues. CDR3 sequence reads: CASSHPGEGNEQFF. As DNA, the CDR3 is TGCGCCAGCAGCCACCCTGGCGAGGGTAATGAGCAGTTCTTC.